This T cell receptor (beta chain) was found in a study of PD-L1 blockade in urothelial cancer (dated by TCRdb to 2015 to 2018). Study-wide context: Every patient began therapy in the mid-2010s and was given atezolizumab 1,200 mg intravenously every 3 weeks. About 85% of the 29 patients were males with bladder-origin urothelial cancer, and about 65% of the roughly 30 reported a prior smoking history. The study was an exploratory multi-omic analysis of somatic, immune and clinical correlates of response to PD-L1 blockade with atezolizumab in urothelial cancer. Durable clinical benefit was achieved by nine patients and was not achieved by 20 patients. Progression-free survival longer than 6 months counted as durable clinical benefit, and TCR features were additionally tested against both progression-free and overall survival. Patients had an ECOG performance status of 0 or 1 and had received between 0 and 3 prior chemotherapy regimens. Blood samples gave median yields of approximately 130,000 T cells and 82,636 unique TCRs, along with a median clonality of around 0.08. In the same patients who had TCR sequencing, pretreatment tumors also underwent whole exome sequencing and RNA sequencing. Blood samples were analyzed at two time points: 3 weeks after treatment start (second dose) and 6 weeks after treatment start. Pretreatment blood TCR-seq was available for nearly 30 patients, at least one posttreatment blood collection was obtained for around 24 patients, and tumor TCR-seq was available for around 24 patients. TCR sequencing covered pretreatment tumor samples and matched, serially collected peripheral blood taken before and after atezolizumab treatment.

From the germline V gene (reference sequence), CDR1 is LNHDA and CDR2 is SQIVND. The CDR3 runs 13 amino acids, cysteine and phenylalanine included. The sequence is cut down to CDR3 DNA, 39 bases in frame from base 1. V lost 10 bases and J lost 12 bases, and the count of bases not matched to a germline gene is 10. Synthetic TCR analog templates were spiked into each PCR to estimate absolute template abundance from read counts. TCRbeta CDR3 regions were amplified from genomic DNA with bias-controlled V and J gene primers using the immunoSEQ assay. Sequencing of rearranged TCRbeta segments was done at approximately 20X coverage. The authors processed their data as follows. Clustering was used to correct sequencing errors, and CDR3s were annotated against IMGT to assign V, D and J genes. Downstream analyses used only productive TCRbeta rearrangements, leaving out any out-of-frame or stop-codon sequences. Clonality was computed as one minus Shannon entropy normalized by the log of the number of unique productive sequences. Fisher's exact test with Benjamini-Hochberg correction, at a threshold of adjusted p below 0.01, was used to find clones that differed between time points or between blood and tumor. What TCRdb holds here is the immuneACCESS table cut down to in-frame rearrangements. Part of the clones is not present; checked against another copy, under half of the missing clones reflect an unresolved V gene, and the others are unexplained. That table gives V, J and clone size, and the DNA gave D and trimming. This sample holds 95,000 to 150,000 clones; 86% were observed only once. The ten largest make up roughly 2.4% of the sample.

Results the study describes overall, beyond this receptor: Among patients with durable benefit, tumor-associated TCR clones showed greater expansion in peripheral blood 3 weeks after treatment started (n ≈ 24, p = 0.022). Because the sample size was small (n of about 30) and many of the analyses were exploratory, the results are meant to be hypothesis-generating. A pretreatment peripheral blood TCR clonality below the median was linked to improved progression-free and overall survival.

On this clone itself: Its antigen target is currently unknown. Base qualities are not recorded, but no much larger clone differs from it by a single base.

Reading the label with the study, this specimen's time point is: peripheral blood 6 weeks after treatment start. The cohort comprised 25 to 35 patients with locally advanced or metastatic urothelial carcinoma treated at Memorial Sloan Kettering on a trial protocol. Peripheral blood mononuclear cells were collected from each patient pretreatment and during treatment, giving between 1 and 8 total time points per patient. The Qiagen DNeasy Blood extraction kit was used to purify genomic DNA from total PBMCs and tumor samples. PBMCs were collected pretreatment and during treatment, and were isolated and stored as previously described.

The sequence came from a man aged 45 to 65 with urothelial cancer. Here the chain combines TRBV19 and TRBJ2-3, with 13 bases aligning to TRBD2. The sample consisted of PBMCs, taken around atezolizumab (anti-PD-L1) treatment. The CDR3 here reads CATRPGLAGLQYF. The DNA sequence is as follows: TGTGCCACCAGACCGGGACTAGCGGGACTACAGTATTTT.